The rows below give T cell receptor beta chains drawn from one sample of a study of blood T cell repertoires in COVID-19. Profiled with immunoSEQ multiplex PCR; TCRdb holds only in-frame clones, not every one. The repertoire holds around 68,000 clones, with around 86% as singletons. Sequenced material: peripheral blood. Receptor source: a human donor in a cohort sampled during active COVID-19. The CDR3 runs from the conserved cysteine through the conserved F or W. A D gene is named only where the DNA matches it firmly. Clone size is not always given. Where it is, it says once, few, many or a class for expanded clones.

TRBV4-1	TRBJ1-4	-	TRBD1	CASRGQINEKLFF	TGCGCCAGCAGGGGACAGATTAATGAAAAACTGTTTTTT
TRBV20-1	TRBJ1-4	-	-	CSAQDREKLFF	TGCAGTGCGCAGGATCGTGAAAAACTGTTTTTT
TRBV10-2	TRBJ1-5	-	TRBD1	CASSENTGGQPQHF	TGCGCCAGTTCTGAAAATACAGGGGGACAGCCCCAGCATTTT
TRBV7-9	TRBJ1-6	few	TRBD1	CASSRDRESSYNSPLHF	TGTGCCAGCAGCAGAGACAGGGAGAGCTCCTATAATTCACCCCTCCACTTT
TRBV5-4	TRBJ2-3	-	TRBD2	CASSQGTSGGGITDTQYF	TGTGCCAGCAGCCAAGGGACTAGCGGGGGGGGCATCACAGATACGCAGTATTTT
TRBV7-2	TRBJ1-4	few	TRBD1	CASSKAGQSSAPVFF	TGTGCCAGCAGCAAGGCGGGACAGTCCTCTGCCCCGGTGTTTTTT
TRBV11-2	TRBJ1-3	-	-	CASSLNPGGGNTIYF	TGTGCCAGCAGCTTAAACCCGGGGGGGGGAAACACCATATATTTT
TRBV12-3/TRBV12-4	TRBJ1-1	-	-	CASRSPGGVDFF	TGTGCCAGCAGGTCCCCCGGGGGAGTGGATTTCTTT
TRBV19	TRBJ1-1	-	-	CASGRYGLPAFF	TGTGCCAGTGGCCGCTATGGACTACCAGCTTTCTTT
TRBV7-9	TRBJ1-1	-	-	CASSLALFGRRGTEAFF	TGTGCCAGCAGCTTAGCCCTCTTCGGGAGGAGGGGCACTGAAGCTTTCTTT
TRBV19	TRBJ2-4	-	TRBD1	CASNAGGSKNIQYF	TGTGCCAGTAATGCAGGGGGCTCGAAAAACATTCAGTACTTC
TRBV20-1	TRBJ2-1	-	TRBD2	CSASSAGGGNEQFF	TGCAGTGCTAGTTCTGCGGGGGGAGGCAATGAGCAGTTCTTC
TRBV27	TRBJ2-5	-	-	CASSASSYQETQYF	TGTGCCAGCAGTGCGTCTTCGTACCAAGAGACCCAGTACTTC
TRBV3-1/TRBV3-2	TRBJ2-7	-	TRBD1	CASSQKGTGGKQYF	TGTGCCAGCAGCCAAAAAGGGACAGGGGGAAAGCAGTACTTC
TRBV12-5	TRBJ2-2	-	-	CASGLVISKDRHTGELFF	TGTGCTAGTGGTTTGGTTATAAGTAAAGACAGACACACCGGGGAGCTGTTTTTT
TRBV21-1	TRBJ2-1	-	-	CASSKKLEGRSYNEQFF	TGTGCCAGCAGCAAAAAACTGGAGGGTCGATCCTACAATGAGCAGTTCTTC
TRBV7-2	TRBJ2-3	-	TRBD2	CASSSASSGSTDTQYF	TGTGCCAGCAGCTCAGCTAGTAGCGGGAGCACAGATACGCAGTATTTT
TRBV7-2	TRBJ2-5	-	-	CASSLGPGYQETQYF	TGTGCCAGCAGCTTAGGCCCAGGCTACCAAGAGACCCAGTACTTC
TRBV9	TRBJ1-1	-	-	CASSVRQNTEAFF	TGTGCCAGCAGCGTAAGACAGAACACTGAAGCTTTCTTT
TRBV25-1	TRBJ2-1	-	-	CASSGTGSYNEQFF	TGTGCCAGCAGTGGCACGGGGTCCTACAATGAGCAGTTCTTC
TRBV30	TRBJ2-5	-	-	CAWSVFRGETQYF	TGTGCCTGGAGTGTATTCAGGGGAGAGACCCAGTACTTC
TRBV6-5	TRBJ1-2	few	-	CASSYRVERVLGGYTF	TGTGCCAGCAGTTACCGGGTAGAACGGGTATTGGGTGGCTACACCTTC
TRBV30	TRBJ2-3	-	-	CAWSVTAGYTDTQYF	TGTGCCTGGAGTGTAACCGCGGGGTACACAGATACGCAGTATTTT
TRBV28	TRBJ1-4	-	-	CASSFGLWGRRDEKLFF	TGTGCCAGCAGTTTTGGTCTTTGGGGGCGCCGAGATGAAAAACTGTTTTTT
TRBV6-5	TRBJ2-5	-	TRBD2	CASQRGEGETQYF	TGTGCCAGCCAGCGGGGGGAGGGAGAGACCCAGTACTTC
TRBV11-2	TRBJ1-2	-	-	CARLPGRLLNANYGYTF	TGTGCCAGACTACCAGGGCGACTCCTAAATGCTAACTATGGCTACACCTTC